Each of the 24 T cell receptor beta chains below was sequenced from the same sample in a study of shared clonotypes between healthy human individuals. Produced via immunoSEQ multiplex PCR; TCRdb's table is partial and in-frame only. The sample has a few hundred thousand clones, roughly 70% seen once. The sample taken for sequencing was memory CD4+ T cells sorted from blood. The sample's subset: CD45RA-negative fraction. These receptor sequences come from a man aged 30 to 39 in good health.

Concerning this clone itself: A much larger clone lies one base from this, so it may be a read error. The chain combines TRBV2 with TRBJ2-2, with D unclear. The germline V and J ends were trimmed by 4 bases and 0 bases, with 3 bases remaining between them. CDR1 SNHLY and CDR2 FYNNEI come from the germline V gene. This CDR3 has 13 residues. The DNA of the CDR3 is TGTGCCAGCAGTGCCTCGAACACCGGGGAGCTGTTTTTT. Protein sequence: CASSASNTGELFF.

The chain links TRBV2 to TRBJ1-1; D unclear. V shed 6 bases and J shed 1 base, with 6 bases lying between them. Germline loops: CDR1 SNHLY, CDR2 FYNNEI. This CDR3 is built from 12 residues. CDR3 region: CASRTANTEAFF. CDR3 sequence (DNA): TGTGCCAGCAGGACCGCGAACACTGAAGCTTTCTTT.

This chain uses TRBV7-2 with TRBJ2-2; D not certain. Germline V gives CDR1 SGHTA, CDR2 FQGNSA. CDR3 length equals 13 residues. V lost 5 bases to trimming and J lost 5 bases, with 9 bases between them. The DNA of the CDR3 is TGTGCCAGCAGCGCACGAGGTACCGGGGAGCTGTTTTTT. It codes for CASSARGTGELFF.

V gene TRBV7-9 combines with J gene TRBJ2-3; possibly TRBD2 for D (6 bases). The V end lost 3 bases, the J end lost 5 bases, and 15 bases lay between the germline ends. CDR3 length equals 15 residues. Per germline, CDR1 SEHNR and CDR2 FQNEAQ (reference sequence). This CDR3 reads CASSFQRAFQDTQYF. CDR3 DNA sequence: TGTGCCAGCAGCTTCCAGCGGGCCTTTCAAGATACGCAGTATTTT.

The V and J genes are TRBV2 and TRBJ2-1; TRBD2 agrees at 7 bases. After removal of 8 bases from V and 5 bases from J, the junction contained 12 bases not matched to a gene. The CDR3 has 15 residues. From germline, CDR1 is SNHLY and CDR2 FYNNEI. This CDR3 is CASDESGALNNEQFF. The CDR3 DNA follows: TGTGCCAGCGACGAGAGCGGGGCTCTAAACAATGAGCAGTTCTTC.

CDR3 loop: CASSLTGEGNQPQHF. In DNA, the CDR3 is TGTGCCAGCAGCCTGACAGGGGAAGGCAATCAGCCCCAGCATTTT. The gene calls are TRBV5-6 and TRBJ1-5; 8 bases map to TRBD1. V gave up 4 bases and J gave up 2 bases; unmatched junction bases: 5. The CDR3 totals 15 residues. Germline V gene sequence: CDR1 SGHDT, CDR2 YYEEEE.

This clone occurred many times. V and J are TRBV14 and TRBJ2-7; TRBD2 agrees at 11 bases. CDR3 length: 17 amino acids. V was clipped by 0 bases and J by 5 bases; unmatched bases: 9. Per the germline V gene, CDR1 is SGHDN and CDR2 is FVKESK. CDR3 nucleotides: TGTGCCAGCAGCCAAGACTTTAGGCTAGCGGGAGGTGACGAGCAGTACTTC. Translated: CASSQDFRLAGGDEQYF.

The chain combines TRBV10-2 with TRBJ1-5; no clear D gene. Germline-derived CDR1 and CDR2 are WSHSY and SAAADI. CDR3 length equals 14 residues. V was clipped by 6 bases and J by 0 bases, with 9 bases between them. The CDR3 here is CASSDTHSNQPQHF. CDR3 nucleotides: TGCGCCAGCAGCGACACTCATAGCAATCAGCCCCAGCATTTT.

The chain uses TRBV7-9 and TRBJ2-2; 8 bases are a match to TRBD2. The CDR3 length is 15 residues. From germline, CDR1 is SEHNR and CDR2 FQNEAQ (reference sequence). The V segment lost 8 bases and the J segment 0 bases; nucleotides outside the gene matches: 5. CDR3 in amino acids: CASRGGPANTGELFF. CDR3 bases: TGTGCCAGCCGGGGGGGACCCGCGAACACCGGGGAGCTGTTTTTT.

The chain links TRBV4-3 to TRBJ2-1; TRBD2 matches at 7 bases. Germline assignment: CDR1 LGHNA and CDR2 YSLEER. J lost 0 bases, V lost 4 bases, and 6 bases had no gene match. This CDR3 has 16 residues. For the CDR3, the DNA is TGCGCCAGCAGCCGTCTCCGGGACTACTCCTACAATGAGCAGTTCTTC. It translates to CASSRLRDYSYNEQFF.

A word on this clone: The sample contains more than one DNA sequence encoding this CDR3. This chain links TRBV7-3 with TRBJ2-5, with D unclear. The CDR3 spans 13 residues. Trimming stripped 2 bases from V and 2 bases from J, with 6 bases between. Germline loops: CDR1 SGHTA, CDR2 FQGTGA. Here the CDR3 reads CASSLSGQETQYF. DNA of the CDR3: TGTGCCAGCAGCTTATCTGGTCAAGAGACCCAGTACTTC. Filled out from reference TRBV7-3 and TRBJ2-5, the complete variable domain reads GAGVSQTPSNKVTEKGKYVELRCDPISGHTALYWYRQSLGQGPEFLIYFQGTGAADDSGLPNDRFFAVRPEGSVSTLKIQRTERGDSAVYLCASSLSGQETQYFGPGTRLLVL.

CDR3 sequence reads: CASRQQGTQYF. In DNA form, the CDR3 reads TGTGCCAGCAGGCAACAGGGAACGCAGTATTTT. The chain combines TRBV27 with TRBJ2-3, with D tentatively TRBD1 (6 bases). CDR1 and CDR2 from the germline V gene are MNHEY and SMNVEV (reference sequence). This CDR3 is 11 amino acids long. V was trimmed by 6 bases and J by 9 bases, leaving 10 bases between them.

CDR3 loop: CASSFLPTGGHTGELFF. Written as DNA, the CDR3 is TGTGCCAGCAGCTTCCTCCCGACAGGGGGCCATACCGGGGAGCTGTTTTTT. V and J are TRBV5-8 and TRBJ2-2; TRBD1 matches 10 bases. The CDR3 loop spans 17 amino acids. The V gene end was trimmed by 2 bases and the J gene end by 5 bases; junction bases not matched to a gene: 9. The germline V gene has CDR1 SGHTS and CDR2 YDEGEE. The full variable domain, in which reference TRBV5-8 and TRBJ2-2 provide the parts outside the CDR3, is EAGVTQSPTHLIKTRGQQATLRCSPISGHTSVYWYQQALGLGLQFLLWYDEGEERNRGNFPPRFSGRQFPNYSSELNVNALELEDSALYLCASSFLPTGGHTGELFFGEGSRLTVL.

To note about this clone: The sample contains more than one DNA sequence encoding this CDR3. V gene TRBV10-3 combines with J gene TRBJ2-5; D gene ambiguous. CDR1 is ENHRY, CDR2 SYGVKD, per germline. V was cut by 2 bases and J by 3 bases, with 4 bases left in between. There are 12 residues in the CDR3. The CDR3 DNA reads as TGTGCCATCAGTGAGGCTGAAGAGACCCAGTACTTC. Its protein product is CAISEAEETQYF.

The V call is TRBV5-1, the J call TRBJ2-1; TRBD2 aligns across 10 bases. The CDR3 runs 17 residues. In germline, CDR1 is SGHRS, CDR2 YFSETQ. V dropped 4 bases and J dropped 5; count of bases not matched to a gene: 12. CDR3 region: CASSLPNLAGVDNEQFF. The CDR3, as DNA: TGCGCCAGCAGCCTCCCCAACCTAGCGGGAGTTGACAATGAGCAGTTCTTC.

V usage is TRBV7-9 and J usage is TRBJ2-6; the D gene could be TRBD1 or TRBD2 (7 bases each). Germline lookup yields CDR1 SEHNR and CDR2 FQNEAQ (reference sequence). V lost 5 bases and J lost 3, with 20 bases in between. This CDR3 has 18 residues. For the CDR3, the DNA is TGTGCCAGCAGCCACCGACAGGGAGGGGTTAATGGGGCCAACGTCCTGACTTTC. Encoded protein: CASSHRQGGVNGANVLTF.

The chain couples TRBV30 to TRBJ2-3; 7 bases match TRBD2. CDR3 size: 18 residues. Germline V CDR1 and CDR2: GTSNPN, SVGIG (reference sequence). V was clipped by 2 bases and J by 2 bases; unmatched bases: 16. CDR3: CAWSSLRWREPNTDTQYF. The CDR3 bases are TGTGCCTGGAGTTCCCTTCGTTGGCGGGAGCCAAACACAGATACGCAGTATTTT.

The gene calls are TRBV6-1 and TRBJ2-1, with TRBD1 matching over 7 bases. The CDR3 has 15 residues. Germline loops: CDR1 MNHNS, CDR2 SASEGT. After removal of 6 bases from V and 3 bases from J, the junction contained 8 bases not matched to a gene. The CDR3 loop reads CASRPTGDRYNEQFF. The CDR3 DNA is TGTGCCAGCAGACCCACAGGGGATCGCTACAATGAGCAGTTCTTC.

The chain has TRBV29-1 and TRBJ2-7, with 13 nucleotides matching TRBD2. Trimming cost V 4 bases and J 5 bases; bases outside gene matches: 8. The germline V gene encodes CDR1 SQVTM and CDR2 ANQGSEA. The CDR3 is 15 amino acids. The CDR3 protein is CSVAWTSGRSDEQYF. In nucleotides, the CDR3 is TGCAGCGTTGCATGGACTAGCGGGAGATCCGACGAGCAGTACTTC.

The chain links TRBV11-2 to TRBJ1-1; D may be TRBD1 (6 bases). The CDR3 covers 15 residues. Between the trimmed V and J ends, which lost 5 bases and 4 bases, there was a span of 17 bases. Germline V gene sequence: CDR1 SGHAT, CDR2 FQNNGV. The CDR3 protein is CASSPNLQGATEAFF. In nucleotides, the CDR3 is TGTGCCAGCAGCCCAAACCTACAGGGAGCCACTGAAGCTTTCTTT.

Worth noting for this clone: A much larger clone lies a single base off, so this may be a read error. V is TRBV7-9 and J is TRBJ2-1; the match to TRBD2 covers 7 bases. J gave up 4 bases and V 0 bases, and 6 bases lay outside the gene matches. Germline V gene lookup returns CDR1 SEHNR and CDR2 FQNEAQ (reference sequence). CDR3 length: 16 residues. CDR3 bases: TGTGCCAGCAGCTTAGCACTAGCGAGAACATACAATGAGCAGTTCTTC. The encoded protein is CASSLALARTYNEQFF. The full variable domain, its missing parts supplied by reference TRBV7-9 and TRBJ2-1, is DTGVSQNPRHKITKRGQNVTFRCDPISEHNRLYWYRQTLGQGPEFLTYFQNEAQLEKSRLLSDRFSAERPKGSFSTLEIQRTEQGDSAMYLCASSLALARTYNEQFFGPGTRLTVL.

The chain uses TRBV10-2 and TRBJ1-5; TRBD1 might be the D (6 bases). CDR3 length: 14 amino acids. V was cut by 6 bases and J by 8 bases, with 17 bases left in between. Germline V gene lookup returns CDR1 WSHSY and CDR2 SAAADI. The CDR3 nucleotides read TGCGCCAGCAGAGACCAACAGGGCTGGGAGCCCCAGCATTTT. Protein: CASRDQQGWEPQHF.

This clone was detected only a few times. The J gene is TRBJ2-2, the V gene TRBV6-1, with D unclear. Trimming left V 3 bases short and J 0 bases short, with 5 bases between. Germline V gene data show CDR1 as MNHNS and CDR2 as SASEGT. The CDR3 covers 14 residues. The CDR3 protein is CASSETPNTGELFF. CDR3 nucleotide sequence: TGTGCCAGCAGTGAGACTCCGAACACCGGGGAGCTGTTTTTT.

The chain joins TRBV15 to TRBJ2-1; D uncertain. Looked up from germline, CDR1 is LNHNV and CDR2 is YYDKDF (reference sequence). The CDR3 spans 15 residues. Trimming removed 0 bases from V and 5 bases from J, with 11 bases in between. The CDR3 coding sequence is TGTGCCACCAGCAGAGATCCTTTTATTGACAATGAGCAGTTCTTC. Its protein is CATSRDPFIDNEQFF.